This is a list of T cell receptor beta chains from one sample in a study of T cell repertoires in cytomegalovirus infection. TCRdb analysed the reads with MiXCR anew, one entry per CDR3 protein. This table holds about 100,000 distinct CDR3 sequences, 20% to 25% found once. The specimen sequenced was CD8+ T cells from PBMCs. The receptors were gathered from a human donor in good health (CMV status not recorded). Some clones in this sample may be carry-over from other donors' samples. CDR3s include the opening cysteine and the closing phenylalanine or tryptophan. Each record gives: CDR3 length, D gene, clone size, J gene, V gene, CDR3 protein, CDR3 DNA. A D gene is named only where the DNA matches it firmly. Expanded clones get a size class; other rows say once, few or many, or leave the size out.

14,-,many,TRBJ1-1,TRBV7-8,CATVRPGIRTEAFF,TGTGCCACCGTCCGCCCGGGGATAAGGACTGAAGCTTTCTTT
14,TRBD2,once,TRBJ2-3,TRBV28,CASRPAGGSDTQYF,TGTGCCAGCAGACCCGCGGGGGGGTCAGATACGCAGTATTTT
14,TRBD1,many,TRBJ2-7,TRBV27,CASSLTGQGSEQYF,TGTGCCAGCAGTTTAACGGGACAGGGTTCCGAGCAGTACTTC
17,TRBD2,-,TRBJ2-7,TRBV7-9,CASSLAGTSGRAYEQYF,TGTGCCAGCAGCTTAGCGGGGACTAGCGGGAGGGCCTACGAGCAGTACTTC
15,TRBD1,-,TRBJ2-7,TRBV20-1,CSASAGQGPRDEQYF,TGCAGTGCTAGCGCCGGACAGGGTCCTCGGGACGAGCAGTACTTC
15,TRBD1,-,TRBJ1-5,TRBV7-6,CASSLGTGVNQPQHF,TGTGCCAGCAGCCTCGGGACAGGGGTGAATCAGCCCCAGCATTTT
12,-,-,TRBJ1-5,TRBV7-9,CASSPFDQPQHF,TGTGCCAGCAGCCCGTTCGATCAGCCCCAGCATTTT
15,TRBD1,-,TRBJ1-1,TRBV6-2/TRBV6-3,CASSRDRGPDTEAFF,TGTGCCAGCAGCCGAGACAGGGGACCTGACACTGAAGCTTTCTTT
11,-,many,TRBJ2-1,TRBV7-9,CASSLGVEQFF,TGTGCCAGCAGCCTGGGGGTTGAGCAGTTCTTC
12,-,many,TRBJ2-2,TRBV29-1,CSVEWTGGELFF,TGCAGCGTTGAATGGACGGGCGGGGAGCTGTTTTTT
15,-,many,TRBJ2-5,TRBV7-7,CASSLDWGPQETQYF,TGTGCCAGCAGCTTAGACTGGGGCCCCCAAGAGACCCAGTACTTC
13,-,once,TRBJ2-1,TRBV28,CASSFGARDEQFF,TGTGCCAGCAGTTTCGGTGCGCGGGATGAGCAGTTCTTC
13,-,many,TRBJ2-2,TRBV7-2,CASSSTGTGELFF,TGTGCCAGCAGCTCCACAGGGACCGGGGAGCTGTTTTTT
16,-,many,TRBJ1-1,TRBV7-6,CASSLARGGTHTEAFF,TGTGCCAGCAGCTTAGCGAGGGGGGGTACTCACACTGAAGCTTTCTTT
15,-,few,TRBJ2-3,TRBV6-5,CASIRPRSTTDTQYF,TGTGCCAGCATAAGACCGCGCTCAACCACAGATACGCAGTATTTT
16,-,few,TRBJ2-2,TRBV4-1,CASSQVGDSNTGELFF,TGCGCCAGCAGCCAAGTCGGCGACTCGAACACCGGGGAGCTGTTTTTT
14,-,-,TRBJ2-2,TRBV4-3,CASSQGQNTGELFF,TGCGCCAGCAGCCAAGGACAGAACACCGGGGAGCTGTTTTTT
11,-,few,TRBJ1-1,TRBV25-1,CASRRSTEAFF,TGTGCCAGCAGGAGATCCACTGAAGCTTTCTTT
15,-,few,TRBJ2-7,TRBV5-1,CASSWTSSESYEQYF,TGCGCCAGCAGCTGGACCTCTTCCGAGTCCTACGAGCAGTACTTC
15,-,-,TRBJ2-7,TRBV20-1,CSATPGPGPTYEQYF,TGCAGTGCCACACCGGGCCCGGGCCCGACCTACGAGCAGTACTTC
15,TRBD1,few,TRBJ1-4,TRBV27,CASSLSGTANEKLFF,TGTGCCAGCAGTTTGTCCGGGACAGCGAATGAAAAACTGTTTTTT
15,TRBD2,-,TRBJ2-7,TRBV11-2,CASSMLAGEAYEQYF,TGTGCCAGCAGCATGCTAGCGGGAGAAGCTTACGAGCAGTACTTC
15,TRBD1,-,TRBJ2-7,TRBV6-2/TRBV6-3,CASSFPRQGEYEQYF,TGTGCCAGCAGTTTCCCAAGACAGGGGGAGTACGAGCAGTACTTC
13,-,many,TRBJ2-7,TRBV7-8,CASSLGGLGEQYF,TGTGCCAGCAGCTTAGGGGGATTGGGCGAGCAGTACTTC